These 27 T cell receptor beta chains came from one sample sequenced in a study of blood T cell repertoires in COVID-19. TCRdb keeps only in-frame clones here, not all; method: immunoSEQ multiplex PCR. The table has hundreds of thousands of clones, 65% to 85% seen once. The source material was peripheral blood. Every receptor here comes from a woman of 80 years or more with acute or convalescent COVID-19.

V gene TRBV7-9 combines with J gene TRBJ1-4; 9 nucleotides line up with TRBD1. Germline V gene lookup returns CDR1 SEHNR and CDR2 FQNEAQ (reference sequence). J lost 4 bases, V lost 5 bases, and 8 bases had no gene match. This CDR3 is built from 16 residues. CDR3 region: CASSAASGQGNEKLFF. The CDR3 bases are TGTGCCAGCAGCGCAGCCTCGGGACAGGGTAATGAAAAACTGTTTTTT.

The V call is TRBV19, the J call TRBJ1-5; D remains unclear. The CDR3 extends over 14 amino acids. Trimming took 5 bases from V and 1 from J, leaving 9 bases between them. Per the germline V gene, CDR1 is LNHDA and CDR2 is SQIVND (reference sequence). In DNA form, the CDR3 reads TGTGCCAGTAGTCCGCCACAGAGCAATCAGCCCCAGCATTTT. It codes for CASSPPQSNQPQHF.

The CDR3 protein is CASSQSTGPTGGYTF. DNA for the CDR3: TGCGCCAGCAGCCAATCGACAGGGCCAACGGGGGGCTACACCTTC. The chain couples TRBV5-1 to TRBJ1-2; TRBD1 aligns across 7 bases. Germline V gene data show CDR1 as SGHRS and CDR2 as YFSETQ. Unmatched junction bases numbered 14, after V lost 4 bases and J lost 8 bases. This CDR3 is 15 amino acids long.

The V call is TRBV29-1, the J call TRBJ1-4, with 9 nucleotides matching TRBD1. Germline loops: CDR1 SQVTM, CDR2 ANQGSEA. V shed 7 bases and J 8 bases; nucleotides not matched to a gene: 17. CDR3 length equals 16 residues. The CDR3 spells CSAQQGSGTGYEKLFF. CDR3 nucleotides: TGCAGCGCCCAACAGGGGTCGGGGACAGGGTACGAAAAACTGTTTTTT.

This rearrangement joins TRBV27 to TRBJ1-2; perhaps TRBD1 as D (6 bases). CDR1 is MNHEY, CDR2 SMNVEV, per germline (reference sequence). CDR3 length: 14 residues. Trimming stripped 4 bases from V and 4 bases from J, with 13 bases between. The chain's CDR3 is CASSSTGNRYGYTF. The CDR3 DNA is TGTGCCAGCAGTTCGACAGGAAACCGCTATGGCTACACCTTC.

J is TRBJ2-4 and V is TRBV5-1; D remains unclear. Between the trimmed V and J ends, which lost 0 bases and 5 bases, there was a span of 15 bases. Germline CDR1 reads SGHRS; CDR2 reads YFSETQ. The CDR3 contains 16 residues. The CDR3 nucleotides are TGCGCCAGCAGCTTGGAACAGAAACCTGCCCAAAACATTCAGTACTTC. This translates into CASSLEQKPAQNIQYF.

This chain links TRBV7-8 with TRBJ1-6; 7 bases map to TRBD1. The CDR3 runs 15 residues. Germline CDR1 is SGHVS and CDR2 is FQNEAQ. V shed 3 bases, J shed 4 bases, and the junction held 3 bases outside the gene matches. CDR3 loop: CASSFETGYNSPLHF. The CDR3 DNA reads TGTGCCAGCAGCTTTGAGACAGGGTATAATTCACCCCTCCACTTT.

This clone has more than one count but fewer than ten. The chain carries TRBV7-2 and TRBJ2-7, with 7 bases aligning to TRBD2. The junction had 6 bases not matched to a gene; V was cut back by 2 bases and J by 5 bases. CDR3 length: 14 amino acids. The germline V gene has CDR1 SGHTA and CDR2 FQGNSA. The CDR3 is CASSLMGGMNEQYF. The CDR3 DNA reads TGTGCCAGCAGCTTAATGGGAGGGATGAACGAGCAGTACTTC.

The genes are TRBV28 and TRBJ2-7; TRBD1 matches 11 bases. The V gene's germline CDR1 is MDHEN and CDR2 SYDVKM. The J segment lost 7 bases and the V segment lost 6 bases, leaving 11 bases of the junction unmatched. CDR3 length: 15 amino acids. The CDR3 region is CASSPGQGGLGEQYF. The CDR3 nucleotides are TGTGCCAGCAGCCCGGGACAGGGGGGACTGGGGGAGCAGTACTTC. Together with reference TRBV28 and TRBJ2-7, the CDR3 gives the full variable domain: DVKVTQSSRYLVKRTGEKVFLECVQDMDHENMFWYRQDPGLGLRLIYFSYDVKMKEKGDIPEGYSVSREKKERFSLILESASTNQTSMYLCASSPGQGGLGEQYFGPGTRLTVT.

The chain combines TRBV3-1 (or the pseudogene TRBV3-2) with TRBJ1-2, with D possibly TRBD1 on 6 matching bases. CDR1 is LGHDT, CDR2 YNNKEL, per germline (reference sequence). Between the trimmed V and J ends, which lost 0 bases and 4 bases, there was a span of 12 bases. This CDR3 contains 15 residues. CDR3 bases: TGTGCCAGCAGCCAAGATCGGGGCAGGGGCTATGGCTACACCTTC. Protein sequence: CASSQDRGRGYGYTF.

The CDR3 DNA reads TGTGCCAGCAGTCCCAACCCCTCTCAGGGTCGTCACACCGGGGAGCTGTTTTTT. Its protein product is CASSPNPSQGRHTGELFF. The chain carries TRBV6-4 and TRBJ2-2, with D tentatively TRBD1 (5 bases). Looked up from germline, CDR1 is MRHNA and CDR2 is SNTAGT. V lost 5 bases, J lost 3 bases, and 22 bases lay in between. The CDR3 totals 18 residues.

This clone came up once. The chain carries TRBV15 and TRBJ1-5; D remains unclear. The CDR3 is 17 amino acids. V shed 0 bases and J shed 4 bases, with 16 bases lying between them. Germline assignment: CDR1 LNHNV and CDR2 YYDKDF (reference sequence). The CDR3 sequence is CATSREGKSGLNQPQHF. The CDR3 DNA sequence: TGTGCCACCAGCAGAGAAGGGAAGAGCGGTTTAAATCAGCCCCAGCATTTT.

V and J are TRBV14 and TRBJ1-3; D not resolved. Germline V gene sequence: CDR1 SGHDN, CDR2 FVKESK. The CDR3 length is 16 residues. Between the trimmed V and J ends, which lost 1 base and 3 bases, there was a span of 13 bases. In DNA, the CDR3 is TGTGCCAGCAGCCAAGGCATCCGGGGATATGGAAACACCATATATTTT. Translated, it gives CASSQGIRGYGNTIYF.

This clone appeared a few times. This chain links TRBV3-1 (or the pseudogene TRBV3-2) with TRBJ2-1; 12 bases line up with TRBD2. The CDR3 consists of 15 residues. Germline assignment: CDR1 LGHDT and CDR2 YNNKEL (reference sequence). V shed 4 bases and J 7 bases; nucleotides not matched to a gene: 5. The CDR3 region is CASSLLAGGRNEQFF. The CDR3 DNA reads TGTGCCAGCAGCCTCCTAGCGGGGGGGCGGAATGAGCAGTTCTTC.

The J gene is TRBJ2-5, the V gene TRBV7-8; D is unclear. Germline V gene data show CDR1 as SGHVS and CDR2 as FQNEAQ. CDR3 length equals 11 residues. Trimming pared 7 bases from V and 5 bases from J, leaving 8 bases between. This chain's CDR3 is CASTRSETQYF. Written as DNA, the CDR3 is TGTGCCAGCACCCGCTCTGAGACCCAGTACTTC.

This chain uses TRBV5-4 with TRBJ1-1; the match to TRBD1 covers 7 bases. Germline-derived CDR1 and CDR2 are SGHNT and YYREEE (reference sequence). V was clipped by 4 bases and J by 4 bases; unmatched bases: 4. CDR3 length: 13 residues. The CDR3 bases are TGTGCCAGCAGCCGACCAGGGGGCACTGAAGCTTTCTTT. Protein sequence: CASSRPGGTEAFF.

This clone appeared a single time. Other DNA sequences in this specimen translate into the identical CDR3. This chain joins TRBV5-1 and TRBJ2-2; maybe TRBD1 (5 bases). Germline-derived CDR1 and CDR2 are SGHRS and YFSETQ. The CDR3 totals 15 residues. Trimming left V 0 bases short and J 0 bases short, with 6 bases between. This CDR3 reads CASSLGTSNTGELFF. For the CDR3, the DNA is TGCGCCAGCAGCTTGGGGACATCGAACACCGGGGAGCTGTTTTTT.

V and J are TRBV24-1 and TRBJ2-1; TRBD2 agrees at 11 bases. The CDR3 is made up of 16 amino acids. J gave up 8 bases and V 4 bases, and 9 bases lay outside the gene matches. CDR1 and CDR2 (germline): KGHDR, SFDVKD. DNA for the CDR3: TGTGCCACCAGTGACACCACTAGCGGGAGCAGTTATGAGCAGTTCTTC. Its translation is CATSDTTSGSSYEQFF.

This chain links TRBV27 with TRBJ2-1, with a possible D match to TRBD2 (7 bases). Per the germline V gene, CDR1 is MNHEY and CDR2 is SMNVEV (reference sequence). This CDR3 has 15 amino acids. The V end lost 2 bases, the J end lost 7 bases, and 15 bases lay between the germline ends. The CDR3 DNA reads TGTGCCAGCAGTTTAGGGGGGGGCCACGGTAATGAGCAGTTCTTC. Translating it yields CASSLGGGHGNEQFF.

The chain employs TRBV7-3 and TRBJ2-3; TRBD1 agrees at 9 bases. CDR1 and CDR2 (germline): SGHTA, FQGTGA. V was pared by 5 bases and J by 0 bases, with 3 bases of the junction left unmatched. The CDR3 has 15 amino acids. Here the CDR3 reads CASSADRGSTDTQYF. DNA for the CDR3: TGTGCCAGCAGCGCCGACAGGGGGAGCACAGATACGCAGTATTTT.

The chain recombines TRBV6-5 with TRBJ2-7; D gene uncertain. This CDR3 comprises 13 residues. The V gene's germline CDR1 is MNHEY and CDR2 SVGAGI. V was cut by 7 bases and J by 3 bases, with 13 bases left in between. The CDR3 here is CASTSRIDYEQYF. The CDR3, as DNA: TGTGCCAGCACCTCGAGGATCGACTACGAGCAGTACTTC.

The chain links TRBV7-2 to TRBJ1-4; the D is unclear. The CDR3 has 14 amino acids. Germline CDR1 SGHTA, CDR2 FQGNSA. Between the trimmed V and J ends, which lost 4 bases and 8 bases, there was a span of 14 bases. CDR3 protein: CASSSQPGGEKLFF. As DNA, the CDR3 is TGTGCCAGCAGCTCCCAACCGGGAGGGGAAAAACTGTTTTTT.

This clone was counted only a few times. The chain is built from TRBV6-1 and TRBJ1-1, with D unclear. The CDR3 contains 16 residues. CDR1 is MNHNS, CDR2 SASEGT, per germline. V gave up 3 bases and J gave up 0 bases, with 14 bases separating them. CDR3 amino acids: CASSELFFPLNTEAFF. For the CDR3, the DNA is TGTGCCAGCAGTGAGTTATTTTTCCCCTTGAACACTGAAGCTTTCTTT.

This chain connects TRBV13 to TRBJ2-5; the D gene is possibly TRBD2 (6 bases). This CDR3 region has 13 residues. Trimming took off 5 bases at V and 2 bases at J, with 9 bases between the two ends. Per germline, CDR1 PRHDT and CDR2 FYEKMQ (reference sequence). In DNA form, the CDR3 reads TGTGCCAGCAGCGCGGGACGGCAAGAGACCCAGTACTTC. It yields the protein CASSAGRQETQYF.

The CDR3 coding sequence is TGTGCTAGTGGTTTGGTACTGGGGGACAGGGTGGGAAATGAGCAGTTCTTC. Translating gives CASGLVLGDRVGNEQFF. The gene calls are TRBV12-5 and TRBJ2-1; TRBD1 matches 9 bases. Unmatched junction bases numbered 10, after V lost 0 bases and J lost 7 bases. The CDR3 sequence is 17 residues long. Germline values: CDR1 LGHNT, CDR2 FRNRAP.

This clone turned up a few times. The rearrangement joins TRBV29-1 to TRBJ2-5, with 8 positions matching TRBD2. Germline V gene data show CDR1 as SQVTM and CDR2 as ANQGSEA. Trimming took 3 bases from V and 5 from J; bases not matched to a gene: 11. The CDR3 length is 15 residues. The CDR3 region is CSVDLAGNLRETQYF. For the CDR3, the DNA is TGCAGCGTTGATTTAGCGGGAAATTTACGGGAGACCCAGTACTTC.

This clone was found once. CDR3 sequence (DNA): TGTGCCATCAGTGCGGCACAGGGGGTTTTCACTGAAGCTTTCTTT. Protein: CAISAAQGVFTEAFF. The chain carries TRBV10-3 and TRBJ1-1; 8 bases fit TRBD1. The length of the CDR3 is 15 residues. Germline V CDR1 and CDR2: ENHRY, SYGVKD. V lost 4 bases to trimming and J lost 4 bases; unmatched junction nucleotides: 8.